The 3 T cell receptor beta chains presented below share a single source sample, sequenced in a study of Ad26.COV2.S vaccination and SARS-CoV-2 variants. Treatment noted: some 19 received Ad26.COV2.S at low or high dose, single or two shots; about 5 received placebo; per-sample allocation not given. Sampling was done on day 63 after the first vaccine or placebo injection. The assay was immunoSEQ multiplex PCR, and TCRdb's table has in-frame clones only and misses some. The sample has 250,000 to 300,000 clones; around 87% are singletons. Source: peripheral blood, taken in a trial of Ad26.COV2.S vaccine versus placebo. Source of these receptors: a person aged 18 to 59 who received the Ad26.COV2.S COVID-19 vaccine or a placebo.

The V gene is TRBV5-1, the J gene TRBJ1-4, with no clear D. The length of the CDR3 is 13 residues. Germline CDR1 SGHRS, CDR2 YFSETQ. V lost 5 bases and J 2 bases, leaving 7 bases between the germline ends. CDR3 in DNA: TGCGCCAGCAGAGTGGGCACTAATGAAAAACTGTTTTTT. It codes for CASRVGTNEKLFF.

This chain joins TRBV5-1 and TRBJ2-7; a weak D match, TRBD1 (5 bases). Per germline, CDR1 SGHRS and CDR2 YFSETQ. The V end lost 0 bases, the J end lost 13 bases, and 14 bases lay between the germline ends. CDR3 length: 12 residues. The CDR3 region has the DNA TGCGCCAGCAGCTTGGATTTAAAAGGACAATACTTC. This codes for CASSLDLKGQYF.

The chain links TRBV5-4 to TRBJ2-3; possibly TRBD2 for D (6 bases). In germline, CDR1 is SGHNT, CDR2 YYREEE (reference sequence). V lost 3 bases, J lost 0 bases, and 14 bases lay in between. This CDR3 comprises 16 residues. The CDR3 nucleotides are TGTGCCAGCAGCTGGGGGGACTTCCGAAGCACAGATACGCAGTATTTT. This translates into CASSWGDFRSTDTQYF.